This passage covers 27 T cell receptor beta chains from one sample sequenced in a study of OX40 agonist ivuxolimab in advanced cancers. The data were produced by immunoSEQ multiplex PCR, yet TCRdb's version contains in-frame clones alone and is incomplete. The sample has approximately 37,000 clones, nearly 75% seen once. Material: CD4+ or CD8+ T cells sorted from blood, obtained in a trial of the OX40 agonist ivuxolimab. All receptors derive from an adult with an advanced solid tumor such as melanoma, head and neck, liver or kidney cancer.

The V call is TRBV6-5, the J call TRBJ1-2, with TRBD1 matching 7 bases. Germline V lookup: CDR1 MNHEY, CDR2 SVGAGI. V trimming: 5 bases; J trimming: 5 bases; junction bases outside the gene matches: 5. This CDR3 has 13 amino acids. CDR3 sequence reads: CASSRAQGYGYTF. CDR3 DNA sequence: TGTGCCAGCAGTCGTGCACAGGGGTATGGCTACACCTTC.

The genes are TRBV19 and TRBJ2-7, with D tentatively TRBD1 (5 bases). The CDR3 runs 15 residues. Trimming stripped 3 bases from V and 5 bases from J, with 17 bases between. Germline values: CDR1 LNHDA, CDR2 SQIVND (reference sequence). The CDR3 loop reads CASSIARALRNEQYF. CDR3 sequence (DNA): TGTGCCAGTAGTATTGCCAGGGCGCTAAGGAACGAGCAGTACTTC.

The CDR3 nucleotides are TGTGCCAGCAGCTTAGGGGGCGGAACCCGAGAGACCCAGTACTTC. This gives the protein CASSLGGGTRETQYF. The chain carries TRBV7-7 and TRBJ2-5, with D possibly TRBD1 on 5 matching bases. V shed 1 base and J shed 4 bases, with 13 bases lying between them. Germline V gene lookup returns CDR1 SSHAT and CDR2 FNYEAQ (reference sequence). The CDR3 contains 15 residues.

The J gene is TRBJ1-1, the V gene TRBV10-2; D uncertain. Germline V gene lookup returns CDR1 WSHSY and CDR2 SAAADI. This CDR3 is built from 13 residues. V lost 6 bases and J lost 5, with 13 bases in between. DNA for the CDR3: TGCGCCAGCAGAAACACAGCGGGAACTGAAGCTTTCTTT. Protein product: CASRNTAGTEAFF.

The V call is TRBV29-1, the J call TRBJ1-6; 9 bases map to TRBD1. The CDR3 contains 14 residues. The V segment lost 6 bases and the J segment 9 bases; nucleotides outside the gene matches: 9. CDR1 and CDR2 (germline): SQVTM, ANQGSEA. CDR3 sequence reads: CSVRGTGNGSPLHF. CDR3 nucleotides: TGCAGCGTAAGAGGGACAGGGAACGGTTCACCCCTCCACTTT.

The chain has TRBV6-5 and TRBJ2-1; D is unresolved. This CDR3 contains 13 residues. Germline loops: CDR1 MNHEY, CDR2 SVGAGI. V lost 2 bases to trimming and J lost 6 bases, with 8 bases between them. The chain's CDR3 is CASSYILSNEQFF. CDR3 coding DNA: TGTGCCAGCAGTTACATACTAAGCAATGAGCAGTTCTTC.

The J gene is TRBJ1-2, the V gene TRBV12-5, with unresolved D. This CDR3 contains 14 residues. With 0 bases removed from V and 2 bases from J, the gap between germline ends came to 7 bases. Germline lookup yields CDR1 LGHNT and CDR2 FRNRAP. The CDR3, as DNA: TGTGCTAGTGGTTTGGTAGCCGTGAACTATGGCTACACCTTC. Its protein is CASGLVAVNYGYTF.

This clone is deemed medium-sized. CDR3 sequence reads: CASSKRTSYEQYV. As DNA, the CDR3 is TGCGCCAGCAGCAAAAGGACTAGCTACGAGCAGTACGTC. The chain links TRBV10-1 to TRBJ2-7, with 7 bases identical to TRBD2. Unmatched junction bases numbered 5, after V lost 6 bases and J lost 3 bases. The CDR3 length is 13 residues. Germline lookup yields CDR1 WNHNN and CDR2 SYGVQD (reference sequence).

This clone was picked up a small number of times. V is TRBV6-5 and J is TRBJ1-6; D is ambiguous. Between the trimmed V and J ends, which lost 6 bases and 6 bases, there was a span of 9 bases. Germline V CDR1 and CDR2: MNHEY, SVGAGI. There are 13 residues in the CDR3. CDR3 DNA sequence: TGTGCCAGCAGCGTAGAGGTTAATTCACCCCTCCACTTT. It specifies CASSVEVNSPLHF.

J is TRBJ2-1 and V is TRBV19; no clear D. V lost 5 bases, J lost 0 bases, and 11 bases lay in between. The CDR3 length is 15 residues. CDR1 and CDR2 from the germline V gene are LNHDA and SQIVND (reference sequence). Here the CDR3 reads CASSPEFSSYNEQFF. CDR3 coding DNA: TGTGCCAGTAGTCCAGAATTCAGCTCCTACAATGAGCAGTTCTTC.

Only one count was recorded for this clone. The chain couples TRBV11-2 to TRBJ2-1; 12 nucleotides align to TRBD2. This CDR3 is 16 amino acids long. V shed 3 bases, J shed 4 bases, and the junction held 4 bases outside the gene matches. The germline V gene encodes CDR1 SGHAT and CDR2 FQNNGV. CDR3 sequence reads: CASSFPGLAGYNEQFF. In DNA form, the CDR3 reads TGTGCCAGCAGCTTTCCTGGACTAGCGGGGTACAATGAGCAGTTCTTC.

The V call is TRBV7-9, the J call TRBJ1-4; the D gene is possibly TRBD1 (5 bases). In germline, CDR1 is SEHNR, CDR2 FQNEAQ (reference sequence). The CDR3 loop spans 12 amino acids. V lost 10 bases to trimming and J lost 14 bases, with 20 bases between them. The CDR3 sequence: CATSAGTGLLFF. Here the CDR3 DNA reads TGTGCCACCTCGGCGGGGACCGGTCTGCTGTTTTTT.

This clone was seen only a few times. DNA for the CDR3: TGTGCCAGCTCACCGGACACCGCGAAGGGTGGGCTGTTTTTT. Its translation is CASSPDTAKGGLFF. The rearrangement joins TRBV18 to TRBJ2-2; perhaps TRBD1 as D (5 bases). CDR3 length: 14 residues. With 3 bases removed from V and 13 bases from J, the gap between germline ends came to 18 bases. Germline assignment: CDR1 KGHSH and CDR2 LQKENI.

The CDR3 loop reads CASSVFPLSSSGNTIYF. CDR3 DNA: TGTGCCAGCAGCGTCTTCCCACTCTCGAGCTCTGGAAACACCATATATTTT. The chain carries TRBV9 and TRBJ1-3; D remains ambiguous. V lost 2 bases to trimming and J lost 0 bases, with 15 bases between them. The germline gives CDR1 SGDLS, CDR2 YYNGEE. The CDR3 runs to 17 residues.

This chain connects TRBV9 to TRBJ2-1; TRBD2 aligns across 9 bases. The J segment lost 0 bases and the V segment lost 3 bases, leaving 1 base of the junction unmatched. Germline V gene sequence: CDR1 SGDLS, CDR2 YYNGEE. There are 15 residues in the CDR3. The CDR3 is CASSASGASYNEQFF. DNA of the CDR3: TGTGCCAGCAGCGCTAGCGGGGCCTCCTACAATGAGCAGTTCTTC.

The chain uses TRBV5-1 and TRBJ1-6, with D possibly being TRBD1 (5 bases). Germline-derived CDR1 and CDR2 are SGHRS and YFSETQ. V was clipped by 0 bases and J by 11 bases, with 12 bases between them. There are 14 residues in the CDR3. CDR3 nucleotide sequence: TGCGCCAGCAGCTTGGCAGGGAGGGCCCCACCCCTCCACTTT. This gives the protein CASSLAGRAPPLHF.

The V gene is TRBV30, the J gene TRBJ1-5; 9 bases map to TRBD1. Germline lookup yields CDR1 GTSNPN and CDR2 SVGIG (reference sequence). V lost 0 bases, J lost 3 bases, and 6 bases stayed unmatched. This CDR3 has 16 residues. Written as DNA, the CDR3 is TGTGCCTGGAGTGTAAAGACAGGGGGTACCAATCAGCCCCAGCATTTT. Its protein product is CAWSVKTGGTNQPQHF. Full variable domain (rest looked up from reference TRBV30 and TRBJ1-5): SQTIHQWPATLVQPVGSPLSLECTVEGTSNPNLYWYRQAAGRGLQLLFYSVGIGQISSEVPQNLSASRPQDRQFILSSKKLLLSDSGFYLCAWSVKTGGTNQPQHFGDGTRLSIL.

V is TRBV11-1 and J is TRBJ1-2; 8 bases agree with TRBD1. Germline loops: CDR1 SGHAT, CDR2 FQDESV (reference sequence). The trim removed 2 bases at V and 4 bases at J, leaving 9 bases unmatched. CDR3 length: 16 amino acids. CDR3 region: CASSLSSTGGSYGYTF. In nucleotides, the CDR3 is TGTGCCAGCAGCTTAAGTTCTACAGGGGGAAGCTATGGCTACACCTTC.

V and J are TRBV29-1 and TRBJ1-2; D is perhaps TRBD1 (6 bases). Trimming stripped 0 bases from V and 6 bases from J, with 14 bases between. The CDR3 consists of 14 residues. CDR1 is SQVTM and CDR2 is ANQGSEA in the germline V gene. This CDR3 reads CSVEDKGVRNGYTF. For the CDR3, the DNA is TGCAGCGTTGAAGATAAGGGGGTAAGGAATGGCTACACCTTC.

Written as DNA, the CDR3 is TGTGCCAGCAAACGAGGCACTGAAGCTTTCTTT. Translation gives CASKRGTEAFF. The chain carries TRBV28 and TRBJ1-1; D is ambiguous. CDR3 length: 11 amino acids. V gave up 7 bases and J gave up 4 bases, with 7 bases separating them. Germline lookup yields CDR1 MDHEN and CDR2 SYDVKM.

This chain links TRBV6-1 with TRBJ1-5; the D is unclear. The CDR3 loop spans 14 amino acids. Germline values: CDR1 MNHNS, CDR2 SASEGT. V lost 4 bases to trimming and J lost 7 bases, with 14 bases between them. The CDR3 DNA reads TGTGCCAGCAGTGTCGACTCACCTCGGCAGCCCCAGCATTTT. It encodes CASSVDSPRQPQHF.

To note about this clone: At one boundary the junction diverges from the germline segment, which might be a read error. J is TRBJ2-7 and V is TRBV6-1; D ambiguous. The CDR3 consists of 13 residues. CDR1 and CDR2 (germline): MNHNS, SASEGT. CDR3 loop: CASSPGPNARMDF. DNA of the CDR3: TGTGCCAGCAGCCCCGGACCCAATGCGAGGATGGACTTC.

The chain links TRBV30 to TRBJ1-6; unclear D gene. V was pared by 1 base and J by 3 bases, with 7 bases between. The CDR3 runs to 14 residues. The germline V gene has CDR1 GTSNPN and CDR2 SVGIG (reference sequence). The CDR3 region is CAWSEDGYNSPLHF. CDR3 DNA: TGTGCCTGGAGTGAGGATGGCTATAATTCACCCCTCCACTTT.

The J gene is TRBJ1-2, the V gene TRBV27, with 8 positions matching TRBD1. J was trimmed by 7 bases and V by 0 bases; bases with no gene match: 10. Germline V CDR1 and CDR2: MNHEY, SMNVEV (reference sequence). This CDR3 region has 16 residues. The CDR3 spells CASSLSPRTGFGGYTF. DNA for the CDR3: TGTGCCAGCAGTTTATCTCCCCGGACAGGGTTCGGTGGCTACACCTTC.

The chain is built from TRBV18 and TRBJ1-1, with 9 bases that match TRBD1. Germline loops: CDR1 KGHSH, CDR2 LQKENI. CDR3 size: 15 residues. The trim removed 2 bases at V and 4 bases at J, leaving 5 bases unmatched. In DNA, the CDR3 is TGTGCCAGCTCACCAAACAGGGGGCAGGCCACTGAAGCTTTCTTT. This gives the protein CASSPNRGQATEAFF.

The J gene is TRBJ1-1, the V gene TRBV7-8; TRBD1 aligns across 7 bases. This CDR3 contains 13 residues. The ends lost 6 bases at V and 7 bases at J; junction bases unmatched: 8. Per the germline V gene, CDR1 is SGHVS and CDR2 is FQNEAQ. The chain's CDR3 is CASRNSRQGEAFF. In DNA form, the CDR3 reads TGTGCCAGCAGAAACAGTAGACAGGGTGAAGCTTTCTTT. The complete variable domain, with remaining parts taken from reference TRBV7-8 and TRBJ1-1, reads GAGVSQSPRYKVAKRGQDVALRCDPISGHVSLFWYQQALGQGPEFLTYFQNEAQLDKSGLPSDRFFAERPEGSVSTLKIQRTQQEDSAVYLCASRNSRQGEAFFGQGTRLTVV.

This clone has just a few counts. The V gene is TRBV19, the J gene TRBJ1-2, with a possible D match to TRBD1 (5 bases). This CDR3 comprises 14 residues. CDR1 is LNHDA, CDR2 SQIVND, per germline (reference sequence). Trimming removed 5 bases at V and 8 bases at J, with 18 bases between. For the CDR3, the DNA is TGTGCCAGTAGTCCCCCCTCGACCCGGGACGGCTACACCTTC. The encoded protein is CASSPPSTRDGYTF.